This T cell receptor beta chain derives from a study of Graves' ophthalmopathy and Graves' hyperthyroidism. Study information: Upon initial diagnosis and before any treatment, peripheral blood was collected. Points from the study as a whole: Its predictions of ophthalmopathy progression gave the model approximately 65% sensitivity and 72.22% specificity.

Amplified material comprised TCR beta CDR3 regions derived from RNA transcripts. The authors performed first-round RT-PCR with HTBI primers and then a second-round multiplex PCR. TCRdb re-called the multiplex PCR reads through MiXCR, storing one row per CDR3 protein. The sample includes about 220,000 distinct CDR3 sequences, roughly 21% of them seen just once. Germline CDR1 and CDR2: SGHRS and YFSETQ. This CDR3 contains 14 residues. V shed 2 bases, J shed 6 bases, and the junction held 6 bases outside the gene matches. This clonotype showed up many times. Its antigen is still unknown. This clonotype was obtained from a woman aged 45 to 65 with Graves' ophthalmopathy. Sequencing was performed on peripheral blood. The rearrangement joins TRBV5-1 to TRBJ1-2, with 8 bases that match TRBD1. This CDR3 reads CASSFWQGADGYTF. DNA of the CDR3: TGCGCCAGCAGCTTCTGGCAGGGGGCAGATGGCTACACCTTC.